This TCR beta chain was observed in a study of cytomegalovirus exposure and HLA in healthy donors. Study background: An analysis done earlier identified about 120 million unique TCR beta sequences from 150 million to 200 million T cells.

This clone was observed a few times. What it binds is not known. V lost 4 bases, J lost 11 bases, and 24 bases lay in between. CDR3 length: 15 amino acids. Germline lookup yields CDR1 SGHDT and CDR2 YYEEEE. PCR used 60 Vbeta primers and 13 Jbeta primers. Profiled with immunoSEQ multiplex PCR; TCRdb holds only in-frame clones, not every one. This table has fewer than 150,000 clones, over 60% appearing once. Findings and caveats of the study: V- and J-gene trimming in TCR beta was tied to a missense DCLRE1C variant by an analysis performed later. Altogether, some 170 TCR beta chains were recorded as cytomegalovirus-associated. A few chains linked to CMV were shown in vitro to be specific for CMV antigens.

This chain uses TRBV5-6 with TRBJ2-5; weak D call: TRBD1 (6 bases). The sequence was obtained from a man aged 40-49 years in good health and CMV-seronegative. The specimen sequenced was PBMCs. CDR3 nucleotides: TGTGCCAGCAGCACCGGGTGGACAGTTCTTGGGGAGCAGTACTTC. This translates into CASSTGWTVLGEQYF.